Below are 23 T cell receptor beta chains sequenced from a single sample in a study of T cell changes during pregnancy in multiple sclerosis. Some clones are missing from TCRdb's copy, which holds only in-frame ones; the method was immunoSEQ multiplex PCR. The top ten hold roughly 2.5% of the sample, which has approximately 85,000 clones, roughly nine tenths seen once. Here the sequenced sample was peripheral blood, taken in the first trimester of pregnancy. The receptors stem from a female donor with multiple sclerosis, enrolled in a pregnancy study.

Comment on this clone: Additional DNA sequences in this sample encode the identical CDR3. The chain has TRBV5-1 and TRBJ2-1, with D perhaps TRBD1 (6 bases). CDR3 length: 14 residues. The germline V and J ends were trimmed by 2 bases and 1 base, with 7 bases remaining between them. The germline gives CDR1 SGHRS, CDR2 YFSETQ. Here the CDR3 DNA reads TGCGCCAGCAGCTTAGGGGGATCCTACAATGAGCAGTTCTTC. Its protein is CASSLGGSYNEQFF.

The CDR3 DNA is TGTGCCAGCAGGATAGGGGGAATCTCTGAAGCTTTCTTT. Its translation: CASRIGGISEAFF. The chain is built from TRBV28 and TRBJ1-1; D possibly corresponds to TRBD1 (6 bases). CDR1 and CDR2 (germline): MDHEN, SYDVKM. The CDR3 length is 13 residues. The ends were cut back, 6 bases at V and 6 bases at J, with 14 bases in the middle.

The chain is built from TRBV7-2 and TRBJ2-2, with D unresolved. The length of the CDR3 is 15 residues. CDR1 SGHTA and CDR2 FQGNSA come from the germline V gene. The V and J ends lost 6 bases and 1 base respectively, with 12 bases between them. The CDR3 sequence: CASSQPPENTGELFF. CDR3 sequence (DNA): TGTGCCAGCAGTCAACCCCCAGAGAACACCGGGGAGCTGTTTTTT. Full variable domain (outside the CDR3, taken from reference TRBV7-2 and TRBJ2-2): GAGVSQSPSNKVTEKGKDVELRCDPISGHTALYWYRQSLGQGLEFLIYFQGNSAPDKSGLPSDRFSAERTGGSVSTLTIQRTQQEDSAVYLCASSQPPENTGELFFGEGSRLTVL.

This rearrangement joins TRBV2 to TRBJ1-2, with D perhaps TRBD1 (6 bases). This CDR3 has 14 residues. Germline V CDR1 and CDR2: SNHLY, FYNNEI. Trimming took 8 bases from V and 4 from J, leaving 17 bases between them. CDR3 sequence (DNA): TGTGCCAGCCAGAAGGGGGGGTCCTCCTATGGCTACACCTTC. Amino acid sequence: CASQKGGSSYGYTF.

V is TRBV9 and J is TRBJ2-3, with a weak D call TRBD2 (5 bases). CDR1 and CDR2 (germline): SGDLS, YYNGEE. The CDR3 is 14 residues long. V lost 2 bases and J lost 0, with 7 bases in between. The CDR3 DNA reads as TGTGCCAGCAGCGTTAGGACTAGCACAGATACGCAGTATTTT. Amino acids: CASSVRTSTDTQYF.

The chain recombines TRBV9 with TRBJ1-2; 7 nucleotides line up with TRBD1. Germline CDR1 and CDR2: SGDLS and YYNGEE. V lost 4 bases, J lost 5 bases, and 5 bases stayed unmatched. This CDR3 comprises 13 residues. The CDR3 sequence: CASSTGVGYGYTF. The CDR3, as DNA: TGTGCCAGCAGCACAGGGGTAGGATATGGCTACACCTTC.

CDR3 protein: CASSPAGTGLQPQHF. CDR3 nucleotides: TGTGCCAGCTCACCAGCCGGGACAGGGCTTCAGCCCCAGCATTTT. V usage is TRBV18 and J usage is TRBJ1-5; TRBD1 matches at 9 bases. Germline V gene data show CDR1 as KGHSH and CDR2 as LQKENI. This CDR3 comprises 15 residues. The J segment lost 6 bases and the V segment lost 2 bases, leaving 5 bases of the junction unmatched.

This chain joins TRBV18 and TRBJ2-2, with 10 bases matching TRBD1. Germline assignment: CDR1 KGHSH and CDR2 LQKENI. Germline trimming cut 2 bases from V and 7 bases from J; bases unmatched to any gene: 4. CDR3 size: 15 residues. The CDR3 sequence: CASSPIGTGDGELFF. CDR3 in DNA: TGTGCCAGCTCACCAATCGGGACAGGGGACGGGGAGCTGTTTTTT.

The chain links TRBV6-5 to TRBJ2-7, with a weak D call TRBD1 (6 bases). In germline, CDR1 is MNHEY, CDR2 SVGAGI. The V end lost 2 bases, the J end lost 0 bases, and 11 bases lay between the germline ends. The CDR3 contains 15 residues. CDR3 nucleotide sequence: TGTGCCAGCAGTTACGCAGGGGCTTACTCCTACGAGCAGTACTTC. This sequence encodes CASSYAGAYSYEQYF.

Here the CDR3 reads CASSLAQGKYF. In DNA form, the CDR3 reads TGCGCCAGCAGCTTGGCTCAGGGTAAGTACTTC. The rearrangement joins TRBV5-1 to TRBJ2-7; possibly TRBD1 for D (5 bases). Per germline, CDR1 SGHRS and CDR2 YFSETQ. The V and J ends lost 0 bases and 11 bases respectively, with 9 bases between them. CDR3 size: 11 residues.

The chain employs TRBV18 and TRBJ1-1; 8 bases line up with TRBD1. CDR1 is KGHSH, CDR2 LQKENI, per germline. V was clipped by 3 bases and J by 3 bases; unmatched bases: 6. CDR3 size: 15 residues. The CDR3 DNA is TGTGCCAGCTCACCCCTGACAGGGGTGGACACTGAAGCTTTCTTT. Its translation is CASSPLTGVDTEAFF.

The CDR3: CASSLDVGGGYEQYF. The CDR3 DNA sequence: TGTGCCAGCAGCTTAGATGTGGGAGGGGGGTACGAGCAGTACTTC. The J gene is TRBJ2-7, the V gene TRBV7-6; possibly TRBD2 for D (7 bases). This CDR3 has 15 amino acids. Germline V lookup: CDR1 SGHVS, CDR2 FNYEAQ. The germline V and J ends were trimmed by 1 base and 4 bases, with 14 bases remaining between them.

This rearrangement joins TRBV2 to TRBJ2-5, with D possibly matching TRBD1 (5 bases). Germline V CDR1 and CDR2: SNHLY, FYNNEI. Trimming removed 6 bases at V and 4 bases at J, with 12 bases between. The CDR3 runs to 13 residues. The CDR3 DNA sequence: TGTGCCAGCAGGAAACAGGACCCAGAGACCCAGTACTTC. Protein: CASRKQDPETQYF.

This rearrangement joins TRBV30 to TRBJ1-1; D gene ambiguous. V lost 0 bases, J lost 4 bases, and 9 bases lay in between. The CDR3 sequence is 13 residues long. Germline values: CDR1 GTSNPN, CDR2 SVGIG (reference sequence). The CDR3 DNA reads as TGTGCCTGGAGTGTACAGACCCTCACTGAAGCTTTCTTT. This translates into CAWSVQTLTEAFF.

This sequence joins TRBV5-4 and TRBJ1-1, with 9 bases identical to TRBD1. The CDR3 is 15 amino acids. Germline lookup yields CDR1 SGHNT and CDR2 YYREEE (reference sequence). V lost 7 bases, J lost 0 bases, and 7 bases stayed unmatched. The CDR3 DNA is TGTGCCAGCTCAAAGGGACAGGGAATGAACACTGAAGCTTTCTTT. Amino acid sequence: CASSKGQGMNTEAFF. The variable domain in full, with the rest retrieved from reference TRBV5-4 and TRBJ1-1, is ETGVTQSPTHLIKTRGQQVTLRCSSQSGHNTVSWYQQALGQGPQFIFQYYREEENGRGNFPPRFSGLQFPNYSSELNVNALELDDSALYLCASSKGQGMNTEAFFGQGTRLTVV.

The chain joins TRBV7-3 to TRBJ2-4; 8 bases match TRBD1. The V and J ends lost 5 bases and 0 bases, in that order; junction bases with no gene match: 12. The CDR3 length is 18 residues. CDR1 is SGHTA, CDR2 FQGTGA, per germline. The CDR3 nucleotides read TGTGCCAGCAGCATGACAGGGGCGATCCGGGTAGCCAAAAACATTCAGTACTTC. Translating gives CASSMTGAIRVAKNIQYF.

The rearrangement joins TRBV27 to TRBJ2-7; D remains ambiguous. Germline V lookup: CDR1 MNHEY, CDR2 SMNVEV (reference sequence). Trimming removed 4 bases from V and 0 bases from J, with 4 bases in between. There are 12 residues in the CDR3. The CDR3 is CASSSFSYEQYF. In DNA form, the CDR3 reads TGTGCCAGCAGTTCGTTCTCCTACGAGCAGTACTTC.

The chain carries TRBV7-9 and TRBJ1-1; D may be TRBD1 (5 bases). Trimming pared 5 bases from V and 1 base from J, leaving 11 bases between. The CDR3 has 14 residues. Germline V CDR1 and CDR2: SEHNR, FQNEAQ (reference sequence). The CDR3 loop is CASSRQQGNTEAFF. The CDR3, as DNA: TGTGCCAGCAGCCGACAGCAGGGGAACACTGAAGCTTTCTTT.

The chain recombines TRBV5-1 with TRBJ1-2; tentative D call: TRBD1 (6 bases). CDR3 length equals 14 residues. Germline V lookup: CDR1 SGHRS, CDR2 YFSETQ. V shed 3 bases and J shed 4 bases, with 13 bases lying between them. CDR3 amino acids: CASSSSDSRYGYTF. The DNA of the CDR3 is TGCGCCAGCAGCTCCTCGGACAGCCGCTATGGCTACACCTTC.

CDR3 DNA: TGTGCCAGCAGTTTATCTCAGGCGGACATGAACACTGAAGCTTTCTTT. This gives the protein CASSLSQADMNTEAFF. The chain carries TRBV27 and TRBJ1-1; TRBD1 might be the D (5 bases). This CDR3 comprises 16 residues. Trimming removed 0 bases from V and 0 bases from J, with 11 bases in between. Germline V gene sequence: CDR1 MNHEY, CDR2 SMNVEV (reference sequence).

This clone was observed once. The chain is built from TRBV30 and TRBJ1-1; the match to TRBD1 covers 7 bases. Trimming removed 7 bases from V and 0 bases from J; junction bases left unmatched: 11. Per the germline V gene, CDR1 is GTSNPN and CDR2 is SVGIG (reference sequence). CDR3 length: 15 amino acids. CDR3 in DNA: TGTGCCTTAAACTTACCGGGACAGATGAACACTGAAGCTTTCTTT. Its protein is CALNLPGQMNTEAFF.

The chain employs TRBV19 and TRBJ1-5, with 9 bases aligning to TRBD1. The germline CDR1 and CDR2 sequences are LNHDA and SQIVND (reference sequence). The V and J ends lost 6 bases and 6 bases, in that order; junction bases with no gene match: 6. The CDR3 consists of 14 residues. The CDR3 here is CASSFRQGGQPQHF. For the CDR3, the DNA is TGTGCCAGTAGCTTTAGACAGGGGGGTCAGCCCCAGCATTTT.

The J gene is TRBJ2-3, the V gene TRBV5-4, with a weak D call TRBD2 (6 bases). The CDR3 has 17 amino acids. Per germline, CDR1 SGHNT and CDR2 YYREEE (reference sequence). V was cut by 4 bases and J by 0 bases, with 18 bases left in between. The CDR3 sequence is CASSLDPGTLSTDTQYF. The CDR3, as DNA: TGTGCCAGCAGCCTTGATCCCGGGACTTTAAGCACAGATACGCAGTATTTT. Variable domain in full (rest from reference TRBV5-4 and TRBJ2-3): ETGVTQSPTHLIKTRGQQVTLRCSSQSGHNTVSWYQQALGQGPQFIFQYYREEENGRGNFPPRFSGLQFPNYSSELNVNALELDDSALYLCASSLDPGTLSTDTQYFGPGTRLTVL.